This T cell receptor (beta chain) came from a study of control samples from healthy donors and cancer patients. The V gene lost 7 bases and the J gene lost 10 bases, with 14 bases spanning the gap. Per germline, CDR1 GTSNPN and CDR2 SVGIG (reference sequence). The CDR3 spans 12 residues. TCRdb keeps only in-frame clones here, not all; method: immunoSEQ multiplex PCR. The sample lists about 53,000 clones, roughly 87% seen once, with around 15% in the top ten. V is TRBV30 and J is TRBJ1-6; a possible D gene is TRBD1 (5 bases). The sequence derives from a man aged 55 to 70 with head and neck cancer. Material: PBMCs. The chain's CDR3 is CALGADRSPLHF. CDR3 DNA sequence: TGTGCCTTAGGGGCGGATCGGTCACCCCTCCACTTT. The whole variable domain, filled in from reference TRBV30 and TRBJ1-6, reads SQTIHQWPATLVQPVGSPLSLECTVEGTSNPNLYWYRQAAGRGLQLLFYSVGIGQISSEVPQNLSASRPQDRQFILSSKKLLLSDSGFYLCALGADRSPLHFGNGTRLTVT.